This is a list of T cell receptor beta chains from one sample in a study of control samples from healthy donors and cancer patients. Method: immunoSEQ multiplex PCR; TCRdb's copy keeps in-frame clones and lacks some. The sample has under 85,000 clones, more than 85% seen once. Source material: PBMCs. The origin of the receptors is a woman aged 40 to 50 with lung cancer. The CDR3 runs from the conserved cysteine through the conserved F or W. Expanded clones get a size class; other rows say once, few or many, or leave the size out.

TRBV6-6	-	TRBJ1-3	CAITGLSGNTIYF
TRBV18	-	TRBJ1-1	CASSPVGGLDTEAFF
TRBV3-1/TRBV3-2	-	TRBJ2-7	CASSPSGGALYEQYF
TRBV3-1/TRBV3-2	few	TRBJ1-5	CASSGQGSNQPQHF
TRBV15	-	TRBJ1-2	CATSREVPPAPGYTF
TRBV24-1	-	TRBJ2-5	CATSEWIIGTRLKETQYF
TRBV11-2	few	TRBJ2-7	CASSYPSGGYEQYF
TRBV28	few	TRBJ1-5	CASSPGGSGQPQHF
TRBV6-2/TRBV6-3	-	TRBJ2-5	CASSYPTSGGLTQETQYF
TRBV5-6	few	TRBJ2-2	CASSLSGVYGELFF
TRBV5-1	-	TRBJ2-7	CASSLTGIEQYF
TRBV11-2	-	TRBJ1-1	CASSAAAAFAEAFF
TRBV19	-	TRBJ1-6	CASSIDRELLSPLHF
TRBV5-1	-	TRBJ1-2	CASSLGWVGYGYTF
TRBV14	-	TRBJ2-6	CASSYGQWGNVLTF
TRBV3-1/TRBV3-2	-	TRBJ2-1	CASSQRLLEYNEQFF
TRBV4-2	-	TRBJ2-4	CASSQEGRLAGGIAKNIQYF
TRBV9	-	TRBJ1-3	CASSVAVRDIEGNTIYF
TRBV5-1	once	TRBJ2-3	CASSLGTSTDTQYF
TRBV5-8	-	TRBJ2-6	CASSLVGGLLSGANVLTF
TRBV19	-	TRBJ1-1	CASSIERGAEAFF
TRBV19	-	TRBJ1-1	CASSLGGRTEAFF
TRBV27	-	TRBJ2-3	CASSTYLDRWGGTDTQYF
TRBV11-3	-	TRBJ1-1	CASSLEVRDEAFF
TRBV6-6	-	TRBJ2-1	CASSRPPQRLGDEQFF
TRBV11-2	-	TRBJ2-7	CASSLDGTGWWYEQYF
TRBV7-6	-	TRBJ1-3	CASSPGSSGNTIYF
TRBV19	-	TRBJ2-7	CASSVQNSYEQYF
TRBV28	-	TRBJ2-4	CASSLAGQKKNIQYF
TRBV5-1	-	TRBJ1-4	CASSLGSGTGEKLFF
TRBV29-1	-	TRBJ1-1	CSVEGLNTEAFF
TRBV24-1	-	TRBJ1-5	CATSGRTVVSPQHF
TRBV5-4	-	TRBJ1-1	CASSLDIGRNTEAFF
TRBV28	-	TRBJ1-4	CASRHVEGGQSNEKLFF
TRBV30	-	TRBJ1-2	CAWTVTSSYGYTF
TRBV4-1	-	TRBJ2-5	CASSQVGRENGETQYF
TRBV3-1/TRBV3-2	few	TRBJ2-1	CASSPHEGASSYNEQFF
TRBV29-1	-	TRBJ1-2	CSVVKQGGGYTF